The clone carrying this TCR beta chain showed up just once. The antigen is not known. The data stem from a study of cytomegalovirus exposure and HLA in healthy donors. Study-level results: Solely CMV serostatus was available to characterize immune exposure.

With 60 Vbeta and 13 Jbeta primers, the PCR was carried out. Clones were read by immunoSEQ multiplex PCR, and TCRdb kept only the in-frame ones, dropping some. The sample shows under 250,000 clones, more than 75% of them seen only once. Germline CDR1 reads LGHNA; CDR2 reads YNFKEQ. The CDR3 sequence is 13 residues long. The TCR originated in a human donor in good health. Sample: PBMCs. J is TRBJ2-7 and V is TRBV4-2; 11 nucleotides match TRBD2. DNA of the CDR3: TGTGCTAGCGGGAGGGGCCTCTCCTACGAGCAGTACTTC. Translation: CASGRGLSYEQYF.